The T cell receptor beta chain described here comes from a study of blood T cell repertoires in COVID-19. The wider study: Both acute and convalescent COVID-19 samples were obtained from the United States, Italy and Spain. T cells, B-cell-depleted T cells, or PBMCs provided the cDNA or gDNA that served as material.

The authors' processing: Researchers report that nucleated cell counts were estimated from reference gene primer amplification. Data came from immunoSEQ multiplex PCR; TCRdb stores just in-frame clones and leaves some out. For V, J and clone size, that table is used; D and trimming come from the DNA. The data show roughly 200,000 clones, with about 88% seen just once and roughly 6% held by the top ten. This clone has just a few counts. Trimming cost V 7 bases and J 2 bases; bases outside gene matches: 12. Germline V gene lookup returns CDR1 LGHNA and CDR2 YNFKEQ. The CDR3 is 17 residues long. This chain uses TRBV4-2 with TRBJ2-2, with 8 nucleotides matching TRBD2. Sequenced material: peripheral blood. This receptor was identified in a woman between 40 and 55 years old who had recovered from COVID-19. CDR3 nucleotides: TGTGCCAGCACATTGAAGAGCGGGAGCGTTAACACCGGGGAGCTGTTTTTT. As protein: CASTLKSGSVNTGELFF.